The rows below give T cell receptor beta chains drawn from one sample of a study of T-cell memory formation after mild COVID-19. TCRdb recomputed calls from the 5' RACE reads with MiXCR, one row per CDR3 protein. The repertoire has some 450,000 distinct CDR3 sequences, over 15% of them found once; the top ten carry 20% to 25%. The sample was PBMCs or a T cell subset sorted from them (not recorded which). The receptors derive from a man aged 18 to 30 who had mild COVID-19 (a few samples of this study predate the infection). Cell type and time point are not known. Both conserved end residues are part of each CDR3. D genes are given only for firm matches. For some rows the clone size is stated as once, few or many, or as a class when expanded; others skip it.

v_call	cdr3_length	d_call	clone_size	j_call	cdr3_aa	cdr3_nt
TRBV19	16	TRBD1	NA	TRBJ1-5	CASSTRGQVGYQPQHF	TGTGCCAGTAGTACCCGGGGACAGGTGGGGTATCAGCCCCAGCATTTT
TRBV7-9	14	NA	many	TRBJ1-1	CASSQQGGGTEAFF	TGTGCCAGCAGCCAACAGGGCGGTGGCACTGAAGCTTTCTTT
TRBV7-8	14	NA	NA	TRBJ1-2	CASSLLEVNYGYTF	TGTGCCAGCAGCTTATTAGAGGTCAACTATGGCTACACCTTC
TRBV12-5	14	NA	NA	TRBJ1-5	CASGPVPGNQPQHF	TGTGCTAGTGGTCCCGTACCGGGCAATCAGCCCCAGCATTTT
TRBV12-3/TRBV12-4	12	NA	NA	TRBJ1-4	CASSFRGEKLFF	TGTGCCAGCAGTTTTCGGGGCGAAAAACTGTTTTTT
TRBV3-1	14	NA	few	TRBJ1-2	CASSQDAGSYGYTF	TGTGCCAGCAGCCAAGATGCGGGGTCCTATGGCTACACCTTC
TRBV7-2	15	TRBD2	NA	TRBJ2-1	CASSPFGGGVGEQFF	TGTGCCAGCAGCCCATTCGGGGGGGGCGTAGGTGAGCAGTTCTTC
TRBV4-1	14	NA	NA	TRBJ1-6	CASSRVREKSPLHF	TGCGCCAGCAGCCGAGTCAGGGAGAAGTCACCCCTCCACTTT
TRBV4-1	19	NA	NA	TRBJ2-3	CASSERGGKTLRGTDTQYF	TGCGCCAGCAGCGAGCGCGGCGGGAAAACCCTTCGTGGCACAGATACGCAGTATTTT
TRBV2	15	TRBD2	NA	TRBJ2-1	CASRELAGYINEQFF	TGTGCCAGCAGAGAACTAGCGGGGTATATAAATGAGCAGTTCTTC
TRBV7-2	13	NA	NA	TRBJ2-3	CASSLNKADTQYF	TGTGCCAGCAGCTTAAACAAGGCAGATACGCAGTATTTT
TRBV7-9	18	TRBD1	NA	TRBJ1-5	CASSSTPTGDLRNQPQHF	TGTGCCAGCAGCTCGACGCCTACAGGGGATCTTCGCAATCAGCCCCAGCATTTT
TRBV9	14	NA	few	TRBJ2-5	CASSVARWPETQYF	TGTGCCAGCAGCGTAGCCAGGTGGCCAGAGACCCAGTACTTC
TRBV12-3/TRBV12-4	15	TRBD2	NA	TRBJ2-1	CASSSGDRSYNEQFF	TGTGCCAGCAGTAGCGGGGACCGCTCCTACAATGAGCAGTTCTTC
TRBV12-3/TRBV12-4	15	NA	few	TRBJ1-5	CASSSRSLSNQPQHF	TGTGCCAGCAGTTCTCGTTCCCTTAGCAATCAGCCCCAGCATTTT
TRBV5-5	15	NA	NA	TRBJ2-5	CASSLSRDFQETQYF	TGTGCCAGCAGCTTGTCGAGGGACTTTCAAGAGACCCAGTACTTC
TRBV5-6	16	NA	few	TRBJ1-2	CASSLGPGDGGYGYTF	TGTGCCAGCAGCTTGGGGCCCGGAGATGGGGGCTATGGCTACACCTTC
TRBV19	12	NA	NA	TRBJ2-1	CASSISRDVQFF	TGTGCCAGTAGTATCTCCAGGGATGTGCAGTTCTTC
TRBV18	14	NA	NA	TRBJ2-3	CASSHLAVPDTQYF	TGTGCCAGCTCACACCTCGCGGTTCCGGATACGCAGTATTTT
TRBV5-1	15	NA	NA	TRBJ2-3	CASSLQEGSTDTQYF	TGCGCCAGCAGCTTGCAGGAAGGGAGCACAGATACGCAGTATTTT
TRBV20-1	12	NA	NA	TRBJ2-5	CSARESGETQYF	TGCAGTGCTAGAGAGTCAGGCGAGACCCAGTACTTC
TRBV7-9	14	TRBD2	many	TRBJ2-3	CASSLERGPDTQYF	TGTGCCAGCAGCCTCGAGCGGGGACCAGATACGCAGTATTTT
TRBV20-1	13	NA	NA	TRBJ2-7	CSARGDSRYEQYF	TGCAGTGCTAGAGGCGACTCACGCTACGAGCAGTACTTC
TRBV2	13	TRBD2	NA	TRBJ2-3	CARGLAGTDTQYF	TGTGCCAGAGGACTAGCGGGCACAGATACGCAGTATTTT
TRBV6-1	14	NA	NA	TRBJ1-2	CASTLPDGPYGYTF	TGTGCCAGCACCTTACCGGACGGCCCATATGGCTACACCTTC
TRBV29-1	15	NA	NA	TRBJ2-3	CSVEAQGRGTDTQYF	TGCAGCGTTGAAGCCCAGGGCCGGGGCACAGATACGCAGTATTTT
TRBV12-3/TRBV12-4	14	NA	few	TRBJ2-2	CASEGVWNTGELFF	TGTGCCAGCGAGGGGGTCTGGAACACCGGGGAGCTGTTTTTT
TRBV11-2	20	NA	few	TRBJ2-6	CASSSPRRKNGFSGANVLTF	TGTGCCAGCAGCTCCCCACGTCGGAAAAACGGGTTTTCTGGGGCCAACGTCCTGACTTTC
TRBV28	12	NA	NA	TRBJ1-1	CASSLPRLEAFF	TGTGCCAGCAGTTTACCCAGGCTTGAAGCTTTCTTT
TRBV7-8	14	NA	NA	TRBJ2-2	CASSSRGNTGELFF	TGTGCCAGCAGCTCGCGGGGGAACACCGGGGAGCTGTTTTTT
TRBV6-5	15	TRBD1	few	TRBJ1-2	CASRKEGQGRQGYTF	TGTGCCAGCAGGAAAGAAGGACAGGGTAGACAAGGCTACACCTTC
TRBV19	15	NA	many	TRBJ1-5	CASSITPSPTQPQHF	TGTGCCAGTAGTATAACCCCGAGCCCTACTCAGCCCCAGCATTTT
TRBV10-3	12	NA	NA	TRBJ1-5	CAISDPNQPQHF	TGTGCCATCAGTGATCCGAATCAGCCCCAGCATTTT
TRBV7-9	15	TRBD1	NA	TRBJ1-5	CASSLAGTGVQPQHF	TGTGCCAGCAGCTTAGCCGGGACAGGGGTTCAGCCCCAGCATTTT
TRBV20-1	14	TRBD1	few	TRBJ1-1	CSARDRTGNTEAFF	TGCAGTGCTAGAGACCGGACAGGGAACACTGAAGCTTTCTTT
TRBV28	13	TRBD1	few	TRBJ1-5	CASHRTGGQPQHF	TGTGCCAGCCACAGGACAGGGGGTCAGCCCCAGCATTTT
TRBV18	13	TRBD2	few	TRBJ2-1	CASSLLSGNEQFF	TGTGCCAGCTCACTCCTTAGCGGGAATGAGCAGTTCTTC
TRBV27	13	NA	many	TRBJ2-4	CASSLPGGNIQYF	TGTGCCAGCAGTTTACCAGGCGGAAACATTCAGTACTTC
TRBV10-3	14	TRBD2	few	TRBJ2-3	CAIRATSSTDTQYF	TGTGCCATCAGGGCGACTAGCTCAACAGATACGCAGTATTTT
TRBV7-2	15	TRBD2	NA	TRBJ2-1	CASNRAGGIYNEQFF	TGTGCCAGCAACAGAGCGGGGGGAATCTACAATGAGCAGTTCTTC
TRBV19	13	NA	NA	TRBJ1-2	CASSITTVGGYTF	TGTGCCAGTAGTATCACCACTGTAGGTGGCTACACCTTC
TRBV12-3/TRBV12-4	15	NA	NA	TRBJ1-4	CASSPPASRGGKLFF	TGTGCCAGCAGTCCACCCGCGAGTCGCGGAGGAAAACTGTTTTTT
TRBV30	13	TRBD1	few	TRBJ2-1	CAWRGQGSGEQFF	TGTGCCTGGAGGGGACAGGGCTCAGGCGAGCAGTTCTTC
TRBV6-6	14	NA	once	TRBJ2-2	CASGETYNTGELFF	TGTGCCAGCGGGGAGACTTATAACACCGGGGAGCTGTTTTTT
TRBV6-5	14	NA	NA	TRBJ2-3	CASSYTQGRDTQYF	TGTGCCAGCAGTTACACGCAGGGAAGGGATACGCAGTATTTT
TRBV10-3	14	NA	few	TRBJ2-2	CAISERENTGELFF	TGTGCCATCAGTGAAAGGGAGAACACCGGGGAGCTGTTTTTT
TRBV9	15	NA	NA	TRBJ1-1	CASSVTKEVNTEAFF	TGTGCCAGCAGCGTAACCAAAGAGGTGAACACTGAAGCTTTCTTT
TRBV7-2	14	NA	few	TRBJ2-7	CASSFFTGSYEQYF	TGTGCCAGCAGCTTTTTCACAGGCAGCTACGAGCAGTACTTC
TRBV20-1	14	NA	few	TRBJ2-7	CSASTGPLSYEQYF	TGCAGTGCTAGTACAGGACCATTATCCTACGAGCAGTACTTC
TRBV6-2/TRBV6-3	13	NA	NA	TRBJ2-7	CASNAQSPYEQYF	TGTGCCAGCAATGCCCAGTCCCCCTACGAGCAGTACTTC
TRBV7-2	15	TRBD1	NA	TRBJ1-2	CASRESRGPWDGYTF	TGTGCCAGCAGGGAATCCAGGGGGCCTTGGGATGGCTACACCTTC